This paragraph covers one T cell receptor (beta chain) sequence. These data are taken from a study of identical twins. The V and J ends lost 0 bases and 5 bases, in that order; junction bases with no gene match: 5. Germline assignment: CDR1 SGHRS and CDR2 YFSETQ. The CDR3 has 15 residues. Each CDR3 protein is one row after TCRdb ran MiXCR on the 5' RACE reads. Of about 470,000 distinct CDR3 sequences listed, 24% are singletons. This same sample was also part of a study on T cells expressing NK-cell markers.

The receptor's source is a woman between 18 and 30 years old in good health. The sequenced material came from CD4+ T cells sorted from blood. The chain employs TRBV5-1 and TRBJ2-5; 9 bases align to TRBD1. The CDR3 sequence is CASSLAGQGRETQYF. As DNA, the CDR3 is TGCGCCAGCAGCTTGGCTGGACAGGGGAGGGAGACCCAGTACTTC.